The entry that follows covers one T cell receptor (beta chain) sequence. Each CDR3 protein gets one entry after TCRdb re-called the 5' RACE reads with MiXCR. Of over 120,000 distinct CDR3 sequences in the sample, under 30% are singletons; the top ten hold roughly a quarter. This entry is derived from a study of T-cell memory formation after mild COVID-19. The source material was PBMCs or a T cell subset sorted from them (not recorded which). The source of this sequence is an adult woman who had mild COVID-19 (a few samples of this study predate the infection). Cell type and time point are not known.

CDR3 in DNA: TGTGCCAGCAGCTACAGACTAGCTGAGCATGAGCAGTTCTTC. Amino acids: CASSYRLAEHEQFF. The J gene is TRBJ2-1, the V gene TRBV11-3; TRBD2 aligns across 7 bases. After removal of 4 bases from V and 8 bases from J, the junction contained 8 bases not matched to a gene. Germline CDR1 and CDR2: SGHNT and YENEEA. The CDR3 contains 14 residues.